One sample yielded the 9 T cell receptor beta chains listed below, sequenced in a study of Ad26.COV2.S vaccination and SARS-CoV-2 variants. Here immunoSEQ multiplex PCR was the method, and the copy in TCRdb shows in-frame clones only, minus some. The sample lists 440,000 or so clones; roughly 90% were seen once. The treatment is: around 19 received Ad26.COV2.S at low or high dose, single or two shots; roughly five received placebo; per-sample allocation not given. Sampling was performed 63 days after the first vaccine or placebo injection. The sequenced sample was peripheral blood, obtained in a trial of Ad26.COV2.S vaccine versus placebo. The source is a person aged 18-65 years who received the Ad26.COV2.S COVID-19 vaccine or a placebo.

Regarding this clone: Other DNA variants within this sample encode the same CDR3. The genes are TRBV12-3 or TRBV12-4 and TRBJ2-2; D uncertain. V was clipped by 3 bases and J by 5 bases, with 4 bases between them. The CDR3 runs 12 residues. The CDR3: CASSLNTGELFF. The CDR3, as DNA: TGTGCCAGCAGTTTGAATACCGGGGAGCTGTTTTTT.

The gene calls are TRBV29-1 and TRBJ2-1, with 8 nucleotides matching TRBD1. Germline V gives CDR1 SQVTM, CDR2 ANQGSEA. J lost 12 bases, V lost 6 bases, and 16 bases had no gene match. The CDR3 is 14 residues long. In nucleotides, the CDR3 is TGCAGCGTGGGCCCCTTACAGGGGGGATCGGGGCAGTTCTTC. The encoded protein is CSVGPLQGGSGQFF.

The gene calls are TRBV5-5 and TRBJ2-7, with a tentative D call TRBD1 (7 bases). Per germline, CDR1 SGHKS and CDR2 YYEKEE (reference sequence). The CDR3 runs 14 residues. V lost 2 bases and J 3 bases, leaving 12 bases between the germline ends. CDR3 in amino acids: CASSFFQGGYEQYF. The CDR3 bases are TGTGCCAGCAGCTTTTTCCAGGGGGGCTACGAGCAGTACTTC.

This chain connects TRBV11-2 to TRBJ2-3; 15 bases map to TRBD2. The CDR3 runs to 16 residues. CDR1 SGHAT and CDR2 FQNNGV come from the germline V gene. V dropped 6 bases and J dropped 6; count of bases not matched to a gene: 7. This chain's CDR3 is CASSYGLAGGQDTQYF. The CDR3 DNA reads TGTGCCAGCAGTTACGGACTAGCGGGGGGGCAGGATACGCAGTATTTT.

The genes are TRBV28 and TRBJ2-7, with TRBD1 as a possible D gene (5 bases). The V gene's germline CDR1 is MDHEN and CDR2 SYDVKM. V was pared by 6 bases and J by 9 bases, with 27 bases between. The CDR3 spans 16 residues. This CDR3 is CASRIHTGPHLGGQYF. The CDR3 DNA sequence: TGTGCCAGCAGGATCCACACAGGTCCCCACCTCGGTGGGCAGTACTTC.

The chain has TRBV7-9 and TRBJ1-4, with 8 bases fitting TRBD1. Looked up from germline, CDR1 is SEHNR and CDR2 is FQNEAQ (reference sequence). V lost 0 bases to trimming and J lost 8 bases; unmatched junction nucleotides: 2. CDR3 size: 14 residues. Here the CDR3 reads CASSLAAGGEKLFF. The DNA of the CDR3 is TGTGCCAGCAGCTTAGCTGCAGGGGGCGAAAAACTGTTTTTT.

The CDR3 sequence is CASSVATGLRTDTQYF. As DNA, the CDR3 is TGTGCCAGCAGCGTAGCGACAGGGTTGCGGACAGATACGCAGTATTTT. This rearrangement joins TRBV9 to TRBJ2-3, with 7 bases that match TRBD1. The CDR3 has 16 residues. The trim removed 0 bases at V and 3 bases at J, leaving 7 bases unmatched. Germline loops: CDR1 SGDLS, CDR2 YYNGEE.

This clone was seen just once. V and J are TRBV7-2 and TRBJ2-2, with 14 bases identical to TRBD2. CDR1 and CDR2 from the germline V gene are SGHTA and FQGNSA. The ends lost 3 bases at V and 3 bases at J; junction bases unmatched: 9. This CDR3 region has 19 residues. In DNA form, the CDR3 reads TGTGCCAGCAGCTTGAGACTAGCGGGGGGGCCTGTTCACACCGGGGAGCTGTTTTTT. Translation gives CASSLRLAGGPVHTGELFF.

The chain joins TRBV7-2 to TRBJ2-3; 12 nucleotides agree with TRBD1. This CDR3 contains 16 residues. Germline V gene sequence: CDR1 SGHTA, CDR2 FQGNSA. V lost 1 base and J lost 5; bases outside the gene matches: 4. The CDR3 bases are TGTGCCAGCAGCTTAGGGGGACAGGGGGCACAAGATACGCAGTATTTT. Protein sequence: CASSLGGQGAQDTQYF.